Reported below is one TCR beta chain. Its antigen is unidentified. This specimen comes from a study of T cell repertoires in cytomegalovirus infection. About the research overall: Both a matching HLA type and CMV infection were indicated by public TCR beta signatures. Broader study findings: Totalled public TCR beta family frequency picked out people who carried CMV plus the relevant HLA. HLA-C-restricted CMV-specific TCR beta clonotypes prevailed in the ex vivo response.

TCRdb reprocessed the reads with MiXCR, giving one entry per CDR3 protein. The top ten clones hold around 13% of a sample with around 530,000 distinct CDR3 sequences, around 27% of them seen once. Germline V gives CDR1 GTSNPN, CDR2 SVGIG (reference sequence). Between the trimmed V and J ends, which lost 0 bases and 0 bases, there was a span of 15 bases. CDR3 size: 17 residues. The receptor was isolated from a human donor in good health (CMV status not recorded). Some clones in this sample may be carry-over from other donors' samples. The sample was PBMCs. The chain uses TRBV30 and TRBJ2-1, with D possibly TRBD2 on 5 matching bases. The CDR3 DNA reads as TGTGCCTGGAGTGTCTCGAGGACTCCAATCTCCTACAATGAGCAGTTCTTC. This sequence encodes CAWSVSRTPISYNEQFF.